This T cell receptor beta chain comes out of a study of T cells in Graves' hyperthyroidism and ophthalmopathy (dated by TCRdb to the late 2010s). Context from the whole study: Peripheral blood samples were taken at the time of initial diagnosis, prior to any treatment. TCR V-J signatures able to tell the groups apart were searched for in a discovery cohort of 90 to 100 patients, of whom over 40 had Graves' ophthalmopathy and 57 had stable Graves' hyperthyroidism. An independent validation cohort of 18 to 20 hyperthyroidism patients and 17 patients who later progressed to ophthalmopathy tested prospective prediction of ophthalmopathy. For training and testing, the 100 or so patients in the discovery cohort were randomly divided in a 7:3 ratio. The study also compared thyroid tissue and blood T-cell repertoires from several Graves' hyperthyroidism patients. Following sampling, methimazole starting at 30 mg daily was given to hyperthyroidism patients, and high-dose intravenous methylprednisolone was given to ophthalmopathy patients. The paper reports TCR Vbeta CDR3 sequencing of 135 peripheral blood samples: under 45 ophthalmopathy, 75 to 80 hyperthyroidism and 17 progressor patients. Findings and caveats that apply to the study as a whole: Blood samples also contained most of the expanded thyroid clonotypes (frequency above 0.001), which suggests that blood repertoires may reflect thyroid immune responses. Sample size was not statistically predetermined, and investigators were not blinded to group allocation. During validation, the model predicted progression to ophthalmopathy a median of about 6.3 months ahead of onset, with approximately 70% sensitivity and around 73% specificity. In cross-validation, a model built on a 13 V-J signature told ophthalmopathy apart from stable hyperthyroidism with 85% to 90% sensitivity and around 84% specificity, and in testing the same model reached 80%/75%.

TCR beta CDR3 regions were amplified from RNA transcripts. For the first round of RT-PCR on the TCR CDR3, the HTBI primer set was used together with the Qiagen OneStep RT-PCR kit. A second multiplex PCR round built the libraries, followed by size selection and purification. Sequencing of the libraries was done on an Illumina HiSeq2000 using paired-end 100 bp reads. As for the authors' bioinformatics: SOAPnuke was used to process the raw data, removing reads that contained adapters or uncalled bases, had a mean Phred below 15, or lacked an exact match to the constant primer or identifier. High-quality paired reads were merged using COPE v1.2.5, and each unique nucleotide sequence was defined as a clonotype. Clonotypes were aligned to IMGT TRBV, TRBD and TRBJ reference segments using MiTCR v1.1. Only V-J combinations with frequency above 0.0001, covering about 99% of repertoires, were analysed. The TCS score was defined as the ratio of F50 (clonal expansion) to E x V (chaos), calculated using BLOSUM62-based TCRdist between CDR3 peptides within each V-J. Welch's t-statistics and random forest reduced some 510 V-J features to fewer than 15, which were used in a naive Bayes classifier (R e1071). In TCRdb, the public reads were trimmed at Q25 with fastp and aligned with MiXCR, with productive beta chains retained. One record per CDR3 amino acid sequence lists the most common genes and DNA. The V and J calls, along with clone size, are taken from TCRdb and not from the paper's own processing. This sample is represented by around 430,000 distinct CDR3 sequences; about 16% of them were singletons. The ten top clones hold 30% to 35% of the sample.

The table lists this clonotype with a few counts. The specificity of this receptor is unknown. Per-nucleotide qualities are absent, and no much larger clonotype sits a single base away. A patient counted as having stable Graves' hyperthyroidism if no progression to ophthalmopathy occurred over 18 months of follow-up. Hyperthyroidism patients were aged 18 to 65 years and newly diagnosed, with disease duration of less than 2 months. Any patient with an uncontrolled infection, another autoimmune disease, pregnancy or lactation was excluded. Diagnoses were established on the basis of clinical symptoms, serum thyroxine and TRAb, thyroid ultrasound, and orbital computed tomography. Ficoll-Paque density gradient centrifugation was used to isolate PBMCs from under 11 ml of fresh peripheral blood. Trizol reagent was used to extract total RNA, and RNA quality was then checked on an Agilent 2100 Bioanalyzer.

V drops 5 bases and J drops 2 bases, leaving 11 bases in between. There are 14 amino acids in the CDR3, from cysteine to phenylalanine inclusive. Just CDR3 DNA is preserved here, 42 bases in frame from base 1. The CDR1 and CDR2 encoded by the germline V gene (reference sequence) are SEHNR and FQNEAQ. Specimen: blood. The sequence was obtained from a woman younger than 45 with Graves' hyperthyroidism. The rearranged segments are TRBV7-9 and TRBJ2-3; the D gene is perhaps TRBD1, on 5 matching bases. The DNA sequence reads TGTGCCAGCAGCACGTCTGGGGCCACAGATACGCAGTATTTT. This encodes CASSTSGATDTQYF.